This T cell receptor (beta chain) was captured in a study of graft-versus-host responses after intestinal transplantation. The wider study: Anti-thymocyte globulin induction preceded three to four years of tacrolimus and steroid maintenance in all recipients.

Whole-study findings and limits: Circulating GvH clone levels at their peak were associated with HvG declines (early post-transplant). GvH clones detected in recipient marrow included some appearing first in ileum or blood. Individuals who had graft-donor T cell macrochimerism had allografts that showed high graft-versus-host to host-versus-graft clonal ratios.

Clones were sequenced by immunoSEQ multiplex PCR, and TCRdb holds only the in-frame ones, with some missing. The repertoire holds fewer than 110,000 clones, with about 91% as singletons. Germline V CDR1 and CDR2: GTSNPN, SVGIG (reference sequence). CDR3 length: 15 residues. The V end was cut by 5 bases, the J end by 2 bases, with 18 bases between. On this clone: The antigen is undetermined. This specimen includes other DNA sequences encoding the same CDR3.

The chain links TRBV30 to TRBJ1-2; D not resolved. The source was unstimulated CD4+ T cells sorted from spleen or lymph node cells, collected before transplant. The sequence was collected from a human donor who was the organ donor for an intestinal transplant. CDR3 sequence (DNA): TGTGCCTGGTCCAGAGACCGTCTGCAAAACTATGGCTACACCTTC. It encodes CAWSRDRLQNYGYTF.